Sequencing of this TCR beta chain was carried out in a study of identical twins. CDR1 MGHRA and CDR2 YSYEKL come from the germline V gene. This CDR3 region has 19 residues. J gave up 0 bases and V 3 bases, and 5 bases lay outside the gene matches. Healthy Caucasians supplied all donations. Comments on this clonotype: The target antigen is unknown.

Template switching introduced a universal primer site, and the cDNA bore unique molecular identifiers. TCRdb recomputed calls from the 5' RACE reads with MiXCR, one row per CDR3 protein. Found here are approximately 530,000 distinct CDR3 sequences, around 22% of them singletons; the top ten hold approximately 0.52%. Study outcomes and limitations: Sequences that were out-of-frame, alpha and twin-shared displayed an excess of low generation probability. The more abundant beta clonotypes in cord blood had fewer insertions, and memory repertoires did not show this.

The sample also formed part of further work on yellow fever vaccine responses in identical twins.

The origin of this receptor is a woman under 30 in good health. This chain links TRBV4-1 with TRBJ2-1, with 16 bases fitting TRBD2. The sequencing input was CD4+ T cells sorted from blood. The CDR3 loop is CASSHGTSGRVSSYNEQFF. As DNA, the CDR3 is TGCGCCAGCAGCCACGGGACTAGCGGGAGGGTAAGCTCCTACAATGAGCAGTTCTTC.